Following are 23 T cell receptor beta chains from one sample sequenced in a study of shared clonotypes between healthy human individuals. This table comes from immunoSEQ multiplex PCR, and its TCRdb copy is limited to in-frame clones, with some not included. The table lists fewer than 650,000 clones, about 82% of them singletons. Sequences were obtained from PBMCs. The receptors derive from a woman between 40 and 50 years old in good health. Some clones in this sample may be carry-over from other donors' samples.

The J gene is TRBJ2-6, the V gene TRBV10-3; D might be TRBD1 (5 bases). The germline CDR1 and CDR2 sequences are ENHRY and SYGVKD. V lost 5 bases and J 4 bases, leaving 12 bases between the germline ends. The CDR3 extends over 15 amino acids. CDR3 DNA sequence: TGTGCCATCAGTCAGGGTACCCCCGGGGCCAACGTCCTGACTTTC. Amino acids: CAISQGTPGANVLTF.

The chain couples TRBV7-3 to TRBJ1-2; 7 nucleotides line up with TRBD1. This CDR3 has 13 residues. With 7 bases clipped from V and 7 bases from J, the junction kept 9 bases outside the gene matches. CDR1 is SGHTA and CDR2 is FQGTGA in the germline V gene. The CDR3 coding sequence is TGTGCCAGCAACCGACAGGGAGAGGGTGGCTACACCTTC. It is translated as CASNRQGEGGYTF.

This chain uses TRBV27 with TRBJ2-7, with a possible D match to TRBD1 (6 bases). Trimming removed 3 bases at V and 5 bases at J, with 14 bases between. The CDR3 is 14 amino acids. The germline CDR1 and CDR2 sequences are MNHEY and SMNVEV (reference sequence). CDR3 amino acids: CASSLIRGKNEQYF. CDR3 bases: TGTGCCAGCAGTTTGATCAGGGGTAAGAACGAGCAGTACTTC.

The genes are TRBV6-5 and TRBJ1-1; possibly TRBD1 for D (5 bases). CDR3 length: 11 amino acids. Between the trimmed V and J ends, which lost 7 bases and 7 bases, there was a span of 10 bases. Per the germline V gene, CDR1 is MNHEY and CDR2 is SVGAGI. CDR3 region: CASTGGVEAFF. In DNA form, the CDR3 reads TGTGCCAGCACCGGGGGAGTTGAAGCTTTCTTT.

The chain is built from TRBV9 and TRBJ2-7; D uncertain. Germline V gene data show CDR1 as SGDLS and CDR2 as YYNGEE. V lost 0 bases and J 0 bases, leaving 7 bases between the germline ends. The CDR3 consists of 14 residues. The CDR3 sequence: CASSVASNSYEQYF. The CDR3 region has the DNA TGTGCCAGCAGCGTAGCGTCGAACTCCTACGAGCAGTACTTC.

The V call is TRBV28, the J call TRBJ2-7; 7 bases agree with TRBD2. Unmatched junction bases numbered 10, after V lost 4 bases and J lost 7 bases. This CDR3 is built from 14 residues. The germline V gene has CDR1 MDHEN and CDR2 SYDVKM. The CDR3 DNA follows: TGTGCCAGCAGTTCCCTCGGGGAGGGCGGGGAGCAGTACTTC. Translation gives CASSSLGEGGEQYF.

The chain combines TRBV10-2 with TRBJ2-6; 7 bases align to TRBD2. The V and J ends lost 10 bases and 4 bases, in that order; junction bases with no gene match: 16. Germline-derived CDR1 and CDR2 are WSHSY and SAAADI. The CDR3 spans 17 residues. CDR3 DNA: TGCGCCACGCGAACTAGCGCCGATCCCCGGGGGGCCAACGTCCTGACTTTC. This translates into CATRTSADPRGANVLTF.

This clone was seen once. This likely stems from a read error, as it lies one base from a far larger clone. V usage is TRBV10-1 and J usage is TRBJ1-6, with 8 bases identical to TRBD1. V lost 11 bases, J lost 0 bases, and 9 bases stayed unmatched. The CDR3 is 16 amino acids. Germline assignment: CDR1 WNHNN and CDR2 SYGVQD (reference sequence). The CDR3 DNA follows: TGCGCCCTTAGGGGGACAGGAAGCTCCTATAATTCACCCCTCCACTTT. This translates into CALRGTGSSYNSPLHF.

This chain links TRBV5-1 with TRBJ2-3; 8 nucleotides align to TRBD1. The germline CDR1 and CDR2 sequences are SGHRS and YFSETQ. With 0 bases clipped from V and 3 bases from J, the junction kept 6 bases outside the gene matches. The CDR3 contains 16 residues. The CDR3 sequence is CASSLAGDRGTDTQYF. The DNA for the CDR3 is TGCGCCAGCAGCTTGGCCGGAGACAGGGGTACAGATACGCAGTATTTT.

This chain connects TRBV5-1 to TRBJ1-4; D uncertain. This CDR3 spans 14 amino acids. Germline lookup yields CDR1 SGHRS and CDR2 YFSETQ. Trimming pared 0 bases from V and 0 bases from J, leaving 3 bases between. The CDR3 reads CASSLAATNEKLFF. The CDR3 bases are TGCGCCAGCAGCTTGGCAGCAACTAATGAAAAACTGTTTTTT.

The CDR3 sequence: CASSLSRGNTEAFF. DNA of the CDR3: TGTGCCAGCAGCTTGTCCAGGGGGAACACTGAAGCTTTCTTT. The rearrangement links TRBV7-6 to TRBJ1-1, with TRBD1 as a possible D gene (6 bases). The length of the CDR3 is 14 residues. CDR1 and CDR2 from the germline V gene are SGHVS and FNYEAQ. Trimming cost V 3 bases and J 1 base, with 9 bases left between them.

The chain couples TRBV5-1 to TRBJ2-1; possibly TRBD2 for D (5 bases). Per the germline V gene, CDR1 is SGHRS and CDR2 is YFSETQ. Trimming removed 1 base at V and 4 bases at J, with 15 bases between. This CDR3 has 16 residues. In nucleotides, the CDR3 is TGCGCCAGCAGCTTGATAATACCGGGGAGATACAATGAGCAGTTCTTC. Its protein product is CASSLIIPGRYNEQFF. The entire variable domain, with the rest obtained from reference TRBV5-1 and TRBJ2-1, is as follows: KAGVTQTPRYLIKTRGQQVTLSCSPISGHRSVSWYQQTPGQGLQFLFEYFSETQRNKGNFPGRFSGRQFSNSRSEMNVSTLELGDSALYLCASSLIIPGRYNEQFFGPGTRLTVL.

This clone has just a few counts. V gene TRBV5-1 combines with J gene TRBJ2-3; 9 bases align to TRBD1. Germline V gene data show CDR1 as SGHRS and CDR2 as YFSETQ. This CDR3 comprises 14 residues. The J segment lost 1 base and the V segment lost 5 bases, leaving 2 bases of the junction unmatched. The CDR3 sequence is CASRRDRGTDTQYF. DNA for the CDR3: TGCGCCAGCAGGAGGGACAGGGGCACAGATACGCAGTATTTT.

This clone occurred once. The chain carries TRBV6-5 and TRBJ2-7; 7 nucleotides line up with TRBD1. V shed 6 bases and J 3 bases; nucleotides not matched to a gene: 5. This CDR3 has 13 residues. The germline CDR1 and CDR2 sequences are MNHEY and SVGAGI. In DNA, the CDR3 is TGTGCCAGCAGCCCCGGGACAGTCTACGAGCAGTACTTC. Translating gives CASSPGTVYEQYF.

With regard to this clone: The identical CDR3 is also encoded by other nucleotide sequences in the sample. This chain uses TRBV18 with TRBJ2-2, with unresolved D. Germline CDR1 and CDR2: KGHSH and LQKENI. Trimming left V 4 bases short and J 0 bases short, with 3 bases between. CDR3 length: 13 residues. Here the CDR3 DNA reads TGTGCCAGCTCACTTCCGAACACCGGGGAGCTGTTTTTT. Its translation: CASSLPNTGELFF.

Comment on this clone: With only one base between it and a far larger clone, this is likely a read error. The sample has other DNA sequences that encode this CDR3 too. The rearrangement joins TRBV7-9 to TRBJ2-1; 15 bases are a match to TRBD2. Trimming took 6 bases from V and 8 from J; bases not matched to a gene: 5. The CDR3 consists of 15 residues. Germline V gene lookup returns CDR1 SEHNR and CDR2 FQNEAQ (reference sequence). The CDR3 here is CASSYRTSGRDEQFF. DNA for the CDR3: TGTGCCAGCAGTTATCGGACTAGCGGGAGGGATGAGCAGTTCTTC.

The chain combines TRBV6-5 with TRBJ2-1; D remains ambiguous. The CDR3 is 14 amino acids. From germline, CDR1 is MNHEY and CDR2 SVGAGI. Trimming stripped 0 bases from V and 10 bases from J, with 13 bases between. The CDR3 loop is CASSYSITQREQFF. The CDR3 region has the DNA TGTGCCAGCAGTTACTCGATAACTCAAAGGGAGCAGTTCTTC.

The V call is TRBV2, the J call TRBJ2-5; D is ambiguous. CDR3 length equals 14 residues. V lost 0 bases, J lost 5 bases, and 10 bases lay in between. Germline CDR1 and CDR2: SNHLY and FYNNEI. CDR3 sequence: CASSEALATETQYF. The CDR3 DNA follows: TGTGCCAGCAGTGAAGCGCTGGCCACGGAGACCCAGTACTTC.

The chain recombines TRBV2 with TRBJ2-1; D is possibly TRBD2 (6 bases). Germline CDR1 is SNHLY and CDR2 is FYNNEI. There are 15 residues in the CDR3. Trimming removed 4 bases at V and 0 bases at J, with 10 bases between. Written as DNA, the CDR3 is TGTGCCAGCAGTGTGGAGGGGACCTCCTACAATGAGCAGTTCTTC. This encodes CASSVEGTSYNEQFF.

V gene TRBV6-1 combines with J gene TRBJ2-7; TRBD1 matches 7 bases. The CDR3 extends over 15 amino acids. V trimming: 5 bases; J trimming: 0 bases; junction bases outside the gene matches: 7. Germline V gives CDR1 MNHNS, CDR2 SASEGT. The CDR3 spells CASSLQTGPSYEQYF. For the CDR3, the DNA is TGTGCCAGCAGTCTCCAGACAGGGCCCTCCTACGAGCAGTACTTC.

This sequence joins TRBV18 and TRBJ2-3; D remains ambiguous. In germline, CDR1 is KGHSH, CDR2 LQKENI. This CDR3 contains 8 residues. V lost 8 bases and J 9 bases, leaving 3 bases between the germline ends. The CDR3 sequence: CASRTQYF. The CDR3 bases are TGTGCCAGCCGAACGCAGTATTTT.

This clone was seen a handful of times. The gene calls are TRBV28 and TRBJ2-7, with TRBD2 matching 11 bases. Trimming cost V 4 bases and J 3 bases; bases outside gene matches: 5. The V gene's germline CDR1 is MDHEN and CDR2 SYDVKM. CDR3 length equals 15 residues. The CDR3 region has the DNA TGTGCCAGCAGTTCAACTAGCGGGGGACTCTACGAGCAGTACTTC. Translating it yields CASSSTSGGLYEQYF.

Turning to this clone: Other DNA sequences in this specimen translate into the identical CDR3. The chain is built from TRBV28 and TRBJ2-1; tentative D call: TRBD1 (6 bases). CDR1 is MDHEN, CDR2 SYDVKM, per germline. V dropped 5 bases and J dropped 4 bases, with 12 bases sitting between them. This CDR3 contains 14 residues. In DNA form, the CDR3 reads TGTGCCAGCAGTCTCGGACAGTTTTACAATGAGCAGTTCTTC. Protein: CASSLGQFYNEQFF.